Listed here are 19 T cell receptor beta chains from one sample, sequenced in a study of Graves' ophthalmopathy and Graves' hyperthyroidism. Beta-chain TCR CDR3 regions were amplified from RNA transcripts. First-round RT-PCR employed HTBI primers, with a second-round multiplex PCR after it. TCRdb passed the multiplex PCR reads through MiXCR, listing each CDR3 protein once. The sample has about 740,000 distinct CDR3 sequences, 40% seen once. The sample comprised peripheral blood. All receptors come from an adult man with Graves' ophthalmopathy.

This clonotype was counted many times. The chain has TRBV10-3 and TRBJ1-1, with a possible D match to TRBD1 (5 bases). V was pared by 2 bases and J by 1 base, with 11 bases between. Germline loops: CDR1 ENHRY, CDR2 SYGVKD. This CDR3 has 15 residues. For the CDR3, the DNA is TGTGCCATCAGTGAGCGGGGAGGGGAGAACACTGAAGCTTTCTTT. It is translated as CAISERGGENTEAFF.

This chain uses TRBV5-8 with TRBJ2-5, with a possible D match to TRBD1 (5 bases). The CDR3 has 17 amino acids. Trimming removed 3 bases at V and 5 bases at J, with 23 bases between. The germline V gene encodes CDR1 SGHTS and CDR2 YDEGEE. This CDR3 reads CASSSRHRQGTGETQYF. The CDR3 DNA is TGTGCCAGCAGCTCCCGTCACCGTCAGGGTACCGGTGAGACCCAGTACTTC.

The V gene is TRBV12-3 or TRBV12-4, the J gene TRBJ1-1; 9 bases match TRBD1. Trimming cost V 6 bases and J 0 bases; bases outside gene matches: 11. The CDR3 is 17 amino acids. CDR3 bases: TGTGCCAGCAGCCCCCGACAGGGGGGGGAAATGAACACTGAAGCTTTCTTT. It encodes CASSPRQGGEMNTEAFF.

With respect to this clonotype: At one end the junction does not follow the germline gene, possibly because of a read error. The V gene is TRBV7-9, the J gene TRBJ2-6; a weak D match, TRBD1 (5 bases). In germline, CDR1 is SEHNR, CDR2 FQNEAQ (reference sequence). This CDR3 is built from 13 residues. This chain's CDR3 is CASSPDTAYVLTF. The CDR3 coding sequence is TGTGCCAGCAGCCCGGACACGGCCTACGTCCTGACTTTC.

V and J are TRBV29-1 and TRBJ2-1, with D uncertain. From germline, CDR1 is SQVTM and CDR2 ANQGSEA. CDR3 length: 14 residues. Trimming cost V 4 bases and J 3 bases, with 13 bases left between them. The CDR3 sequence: CSVGVRQIYNEQFF. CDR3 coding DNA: TGCAGCGTTGGCGTAAGGCAGATCTACAATGAGCAGTTCTTC.

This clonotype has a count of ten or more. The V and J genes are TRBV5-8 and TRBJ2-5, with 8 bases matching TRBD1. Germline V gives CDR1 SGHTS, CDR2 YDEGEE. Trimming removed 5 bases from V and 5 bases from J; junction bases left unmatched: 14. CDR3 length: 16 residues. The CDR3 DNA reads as TGTGCCAGCAGACGAGAGAGGACAGGGTTTATTGAGACCCAGTACTTC. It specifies CASRRERTGFIETQYF.

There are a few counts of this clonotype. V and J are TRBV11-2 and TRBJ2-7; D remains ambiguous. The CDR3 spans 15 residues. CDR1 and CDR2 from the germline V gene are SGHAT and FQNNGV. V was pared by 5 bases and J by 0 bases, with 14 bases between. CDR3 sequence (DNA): TGTGCCAGCAGCCCCCGGGTGAGAGCCTCCTACGAGCAGTACTTC. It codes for CASSPRVRASYEQYF.

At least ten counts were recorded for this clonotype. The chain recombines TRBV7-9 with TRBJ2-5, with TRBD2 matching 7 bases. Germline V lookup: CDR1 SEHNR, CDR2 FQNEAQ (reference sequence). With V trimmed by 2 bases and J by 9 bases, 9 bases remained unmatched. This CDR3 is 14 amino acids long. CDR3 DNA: TGTGCCAGCAGCTTATCTAGCGGCGTGGCGCCCCAGTACTTC. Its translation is CASSLSSGVAPQYF.

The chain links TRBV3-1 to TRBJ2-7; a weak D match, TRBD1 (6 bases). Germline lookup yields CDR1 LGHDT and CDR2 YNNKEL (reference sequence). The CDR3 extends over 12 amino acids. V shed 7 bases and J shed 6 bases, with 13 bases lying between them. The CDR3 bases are TGTGCCAGCACCCTACAGGGTGGCGAGCAGTACTTC. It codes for CASTLQGGEQYF.

CDR3 nucleotide sequence: TGCAGTGCTAGAGCGGACAGCCTTTATAGCAATCAGCCCCAGCATTTT. Translating it yields CSARADSLYSNQPQHF. The V call is TRBV20-1, the J call TRBJ1-5; D possibly corresponds to TRBD1 (6 bases). Germline V gene lookup returns CDR1 DFQATT and CDR2 SNEGSKA (reference sequence). Trimming took off 1 base at V and 0 bases at J, with 13 bases between the two ends. The CDR3 has 16 residues.

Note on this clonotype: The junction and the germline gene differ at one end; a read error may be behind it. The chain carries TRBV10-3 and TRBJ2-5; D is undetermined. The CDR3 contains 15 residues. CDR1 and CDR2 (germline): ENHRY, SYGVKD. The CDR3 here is CASSYSSSTQETQYF. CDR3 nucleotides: TGTGCCAGCAGTTACTCATCCTCGACCCAAGAGACCCAGTACTTC.

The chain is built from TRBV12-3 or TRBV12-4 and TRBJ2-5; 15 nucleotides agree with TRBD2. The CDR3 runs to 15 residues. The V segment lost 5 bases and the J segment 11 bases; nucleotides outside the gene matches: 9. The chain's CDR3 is CASSAPGLAGGPQYF. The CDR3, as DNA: TGTGCCAGCAGTGCCCCGGGACTAGCGGGAGGCCCTCAGTACTTC.

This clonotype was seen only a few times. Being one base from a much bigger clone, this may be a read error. Here the CDR3 reads CIVAPGTAGGEQYF. The DNA of the CDR3 is TGCATCGTTGCCCCCGGGACAGCCGGCGGGGAGCAGTACTTC. This chain connects TRBV29-1 to TRBJ2-7; 7 nucleotides agree with TRBD1. The CDR3 contains 14 residues. CDR1 SQVTM and CDR2 ANQGSEA come from the germline V gene.

CDR3 in DNA: TGCAGTGCTAGCCAGAGTGCGCGAGGGGGAAACACCATATATTTT. Protein: CSASQSARGGNTIYF. The chain combines TRBV20-1 with TRBJ1-3; D uncertain. Trimming removed 3 bases at V and 4 bases at J, with 16 bases between. Germline CDR1 DFQATT, CDR2 SNEGSKA (reference sequence). The CDR3 runs to 15 residues.

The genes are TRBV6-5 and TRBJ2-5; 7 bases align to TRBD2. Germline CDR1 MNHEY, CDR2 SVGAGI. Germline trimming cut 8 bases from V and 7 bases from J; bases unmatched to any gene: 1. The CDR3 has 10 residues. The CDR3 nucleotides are TGTGCCAGCGGGGGGGGGACCCAGTACTTC. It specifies CASGGGTQYF.

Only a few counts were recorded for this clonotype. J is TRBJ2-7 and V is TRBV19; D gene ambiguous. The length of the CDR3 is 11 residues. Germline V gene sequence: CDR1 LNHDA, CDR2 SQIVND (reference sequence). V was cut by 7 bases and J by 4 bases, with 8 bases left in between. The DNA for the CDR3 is TGTGCCAGTAAGTGGGGATACGAGCAGTACTTC. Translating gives CASKWGYEQYF.

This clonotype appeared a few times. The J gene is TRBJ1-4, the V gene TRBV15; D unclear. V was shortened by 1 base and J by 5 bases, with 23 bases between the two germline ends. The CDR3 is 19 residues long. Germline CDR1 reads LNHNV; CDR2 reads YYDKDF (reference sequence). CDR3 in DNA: TGTGCCACCAGCAGAGTAAGGCCTGATTACTCCGCCCTAAATGAAAAACTGTTTTTT. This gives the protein CATSRVRPDYSALNEKLFF.

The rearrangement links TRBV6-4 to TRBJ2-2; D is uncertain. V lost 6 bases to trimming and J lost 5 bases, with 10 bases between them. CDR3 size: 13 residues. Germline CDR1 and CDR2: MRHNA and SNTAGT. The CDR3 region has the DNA TGTGCCAGCAGACTAATTAGGACCGGGGAGCTGTTTTTT. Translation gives CASRLIRTGELFF.

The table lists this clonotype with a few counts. The CDR3 is CASTRDRGNTEAFF. CDR3 sequence (DNA): TGTGCCAGCACTCGGGACAGGGGGAACACTGAAGCTTTCTTT. The chain couples TRBV6-4 to TRBJ1-1; 10 nucleotides align to TRBD1. The ends lost 7 bases at V and 1 base at J; junction bases unmatched: 3. Germline V gives CDR1 MRHNA, CDR2 SNTAGT. This CDR3 comprises 14 residues.